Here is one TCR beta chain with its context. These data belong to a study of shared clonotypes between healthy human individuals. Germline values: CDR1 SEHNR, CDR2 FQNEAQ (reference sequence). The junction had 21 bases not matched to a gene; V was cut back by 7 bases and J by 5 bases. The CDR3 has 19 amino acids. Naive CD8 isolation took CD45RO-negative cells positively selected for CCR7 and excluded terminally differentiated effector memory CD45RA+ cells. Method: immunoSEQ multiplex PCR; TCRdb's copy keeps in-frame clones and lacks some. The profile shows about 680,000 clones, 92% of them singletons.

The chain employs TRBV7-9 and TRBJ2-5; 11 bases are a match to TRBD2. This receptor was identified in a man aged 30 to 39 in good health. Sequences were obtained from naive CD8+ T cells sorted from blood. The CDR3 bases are TGTGCCAGCACCCGCCTAGCGGGAGGACCGGAGACGTCCGGGGAGACCCAGTACTTC. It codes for CASTRLAGGPETSGETQYF.